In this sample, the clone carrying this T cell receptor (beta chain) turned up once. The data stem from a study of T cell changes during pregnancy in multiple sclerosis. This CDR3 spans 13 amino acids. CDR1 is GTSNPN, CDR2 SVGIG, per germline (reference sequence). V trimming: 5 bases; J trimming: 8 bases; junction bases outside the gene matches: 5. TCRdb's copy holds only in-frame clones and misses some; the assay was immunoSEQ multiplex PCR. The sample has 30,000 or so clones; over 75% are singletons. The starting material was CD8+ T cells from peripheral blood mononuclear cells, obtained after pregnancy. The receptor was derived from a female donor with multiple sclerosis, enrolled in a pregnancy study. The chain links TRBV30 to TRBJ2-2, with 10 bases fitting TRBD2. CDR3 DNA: TGTGCCTGGGACCTAGCGGGGGAGGGGGAGCTGTTTTTT. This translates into CAWDLAGEGELFF.